The TCR beta chain described here comes from a study of blood T cell repertoires in COVID-19. V was pared by 3 bases and J by 0 bases, with 5 bases between. This CDR3 has 13 amino acids. The germline gives CDR1 KGHSH, CDR2 LQKENI. The protocol was immunoSEQ multiplex PCR, while the TCRdb copy is restricted to in-frame clones and leaves out a portion. The table lists 150,000 to 200,000 clones, roughly 86% of them singletons. The sequence was collected from a man younger than 30 with acute or convalescent COVID-19. The rearrangement joins TRBV18 to TRBJ1-2; D is unclear. Sequences were obtained from peripheral blood. The chain's CDR3 is CASSPGANYGYTF. The DNA of the CDR3 is TGTGCCAGCTCACCGGGAGCTAACTATGGCTACACCTTC.